Sequencing of this T cell receptor (beta chain) was carried out in a study of cytomegalovirus exposure and HLA in healthy donors. Findings and caveats of the study: In terms of immune exposure information, only CMV serostatus was available.

Germline V CDR1 and CDR2: GTSNPN, SVGIG (reference sequence). Trimming removed 0 bases from V and 2 bases from J, with 13 bases in between. The CDR3 runs to 15 residues. Note on this clone: Antigen: not known.

The PCR made use of 60 Vbeta and 13 Jbeta primers. Sequenced by immunoSEQ multiplex PCR; TCRdb stores in-frame clones only, minus some. The data contain some 150,000 clones, roughly four fifths of them singletons. Input material: PBMCs. V gene TRBV30 combines with J gene TRBJ1-2; maybe TRBD1 (6 bases). The TCR comes from a woman in her fifties or sixties in good health and CMV-seronegative. The CDR3 is CAWSVRAGANYGYTF. The CDR3 DNA sequence: TGTGCCTGGAGTGTAAGGGCAGGGGCAAACTATGGCTACACCTTC.